The rows below give T cell receptor beta chains drawn from one sample of a study of blood T cells in healthy people across ages. TCRdb passed the 5' RACE reads through MiXCR, listing each CDR3 protein once. The profile covers 700,000 to 850,000 distinct CDR3 sequences, with about 34% appearing a single time and 10% to 15% taken by the ten largest. The source material was blood. The receptors originated from a man younger than 35 in good health. Each CDR3 is given with its conserved first and last residue. D genes are given only for firm matches. The size of a clone is reported for some rows only, either as once, few or many, or as a class for expanded clones.

J gene,clone size,D gene,V gene,CDR3 length,CDR3 DNA,CDR3 protein
TRBJ2-3,few,TRBD2,TRBV20-1,16,TGCAGTGCCCCCTTACTAGCGGGGGGGCGCACAGATACGCAGTATTTT,CSAPLLAGGRTDTQYF
TRBJ2-2,.,TRBD1,TRBV5-1,15,TGCGCCAGCAGCTTGGCGGACAGGCACACCGGGAAGCTGTTTTTT,CASSLADRHTGKLFF
TRBJ1-1,.,.,TRBV5-1,15,TGCGCCAGCAGCTTGGTGGAGGACTCGAACACTGAAGCTTTCTTT,CASSLVEDSNTEAFF
TRBJ1-4,.,.,TRBV20-1,13,TGCAGTGCTAAAGACACAGGTTCTGAAAAACTGTTTTTT,CSAKDTGSEKLFF
TRBJ1-6,few,TRBD1,TRBV20-1,18,TGCAGTGCTCCGGACAGGACAGGGACCACCAGTATCGGTTCACCCCTCCACTTT,CSAPDRTGTTSIGSPLHF
TRBJ1-1,.,.,TRBV21-1,14,TGTGCCAGCAGCAAAGTCTGGCAGAACACTGAAGCTTTCTTT,CASSKVWQNTEAFF
TRBJ2-5,.,.,TRBV29-1,13,TGCAGCGCCAACGGCGGGCGGAGAGAGACCCAGTACTTC,CSANGGRRETQYF
TRBJ1-2,.,.,TRBV6-6,14,TGTGCCAGCAAAGCAGGGGTTGCCAACTATGGCTACACCTTC,CASKAGVANYGYTF
TRBJ2-1,many,TRBD2,TRBV12-3/TRBV12-4,15,TGTGCCAGCAGTTTAGCTAGCGGGGGCTTTAGTCAGCAGTTCTTC,CASSLASGGFSQQFF
TRBJ2-1,few,.,TRBV29-1,16,TGCAGCGTTTTAGGCCTCGCGGGGAACTCCTACAATGAGCAGTTCTTC,CSVLGLAGNSYNEQFF
TRBJ2-7,.,TRBD1,TRBV4-2,16,TGTGCCAGCAGCCAAGACGATCGGGACAGCTCCTACGAGCAGTACTTC,CASSQDDRDSSYEQYF
TRBJ1-2,.,.,TRBV2,15,TGTGCCAGCTCTACTTGGGCGACCCCAAACTATGGCTACACCTTC,CASSTWATPNYGYTF
TRBJ2-7,few,.,TRBV6-5,15,TGTGCCAGCAGACCCACGGCGGGCCCTACCTACGAGCAGTACTTC,CASRPTAGPTYEQYF
TRBJ2-7,.,.,TRBV14,13,TGTGCCAGCAGCGTTACCGGGACGCCGGTGCAGTACTTC,CASSVTGTPVQYF
TRBJ1-5,.,.,TRBV7-3,15,TGTGCCAGCAGCTGTGGGCGGGATAGCAATCAGCCCCAGCATTTT,CASSCGRDSNQPQHF
TRBJ1-4,.,TRBD1,TRBV5-5,16,TGTGCCAGCAAATACACAGGGGATCTTGGTAATGAAAAACTGTTTTTT,CASKYTGDLGNEKLFF
TRBJ1-5,.,.,TRBV23-1,14,TGCGCCAGCAGTCAACCCAACATGAGACAGCCCCAGCATTTT,CASSQPNMRQPQHF
TRBJ1-5,many,.,TRBV4-1,15,TGCGCCAGCAGCCAAGACCAGGGTAGCAATCAGCCCCAGCATTTT,CASSQDQGSNQPQHF
TRBJ1-1,.,TRBD1,TRBV10-3,17,TGTGCCATCAGTGAGCACACAGGGGGCGAGATGAACACTGAAGCTTTCTTT,CAISEHTGGEMNTEAFF
TRBJ2-1,.,TRBD1,TRBV6-1,13,TGTGCCAGCAGACCCACAGGGGGCAATGAGCAGTTCTTC,CASRPTGGNEQFF
TRBJ2-3,few,TRBD1,TRBV5-5,17,TGTGCCAGCAGCTCGGACAGGTCTGTCTTGGATCGAGATACGCAGTATTTT,CASSSDRSVLDRDTQYF
TRBJ1-2,many,.,TRBV12-3/TRBV12-4,11,TGTGCCAGCAGTCTAACTTGGGGCTACACCTTC,CASSLTWGYTF
TRBJ1-1,.,.,TRBV2,15,TGTGCCAGCAGAGAGTCGACAAATCCGAACACTGAAGCTTTCTTT,CASRESTNPNTEAFF
TRBJ2-1,.,.,TRBV3-1,16,TGTGCCAGCAGACCTAGCCCGGGGGCCGGTAACAATGAGCAGTTCTTC,CASRPSPGAGNNEQFF
TRBJ2-3,.,.,TRBV20-1,16,TGCAGTGCTAGAGTATTCAGGCTGGGGTACACAGATACGCAGTATTTT,CSARVFRLGYTDTQYF
TRBJ1-1,.,.,TRBV13,15,TGTGCCAGCAGCACTCGACAGAAGATGAACACTGAAGCTTTCTTT,CASSTRQKMNTEAFF
TRBJ2-3,.,TRBD2,TRBV20-1,17,TGCAGTGCTAGCGGACCCCCGAGCGGGGCTTCGACAGATACGCAGTATTTT,CSASGPPSGASTDTQYF
TRBJ2-1,many,.,TRBV12-5,11,TGTGCTAGTGGTTTGGTTAATGAGCAGTTCTTC,CASGLVNEQFF
TRBJ1-6,few,TRBD1,TRBV4-3,17,TGCGCCAGCAGCCAAAACGGGGACAGGGGACGAAATTCACCCCTCCACTTT,CASSQNGDRGRNSPLHF
TRBJ2-3,.,TRBD2,TRBV7-2,16,TGTGCCAGCAGCGCTGGGACTAGCGGGTTCACAGATACGCAGTATTTT,CASSAGTSGFTDTQYF
TRBJ1-2,.,.,TRBV28,15,TGTGCCAGCAGTTGGGGCGGGGAGCGGAACTATGGCTACACCTTC,CASSWGGERNYGYTF
TRBJ2-3,.,.,TRBV7-2,14,TGTGCCAGCAGCCAGCCTTGGGCCGCCCCTACGCAGTATTTT,CASSQPWAAPTQYF
TRBJ2-1,many,TRBD1,TRBV30,14,TGTGCCTGGAGTTCAATAGGGACAGGGAATGAGCAGTTCTTC,CAWSSIGTGNEQFF
TRBJ2-3,few,.,TRBV20-1,14,TGCAGTGCTAGAGGTGCCGTTCTCACAGATACGCAGTATTTT,CSARGAVLTDTQYF
TRBJ1-2,.,TRBD1,TRBV7-2,16,TGTGCCAGCAGCTTAGCGAGGGGACAGGGGGACTATGGCTACACCTTC,CASSLARGQGDYGYTF
TRBJ2-7,.,TRBD2,TRBV6-2/TRBV6-3,14,TGTGCCGCAGGACTCGGGGGGAGTACGAGCGAGCAGTACTTC,CAAGLGGSTSEQYF
TRBJ2-7,.,TRBD2,TRBV20-1,17,TGCAGTGCCACCCACCCTAGCGGGGGGGCGAGTTACAATGAGCAGTACTTC,CSATHPSGGASYNEQYF
TRBJ2-5,few,.,TRBV6-2/TRBV6-3,14,TGTGCCAGCAGTCAGACAGTGCACCAAGAGACCCAGTACTTC,CASSQTVHQETQYF
TRBJ2-3,few,TRBD1,TRBV15,16,TGTGCCACCAGCAGACCCGGACAGGAAAGCACAGATACGCAGTATTTT,CATSRPGQESTDTQYF
TRBJ2-5,few,.,TRBV20-1,16,TGCAGTGCCCGTGAGTGGGCGGGGATTCCTCAAGAGACCCAGTACTTC,CSAREWAGIPQETQYF
TRBJ2-5,.,.,TRBV12-5,13,TGTGCTAGTGCCATTTTCCCCGGCGAGACCCAGTACTTC,CASAIFPGETQYF
TRBJ2-7,.,TRBD1,TRBV27,15,TGTGCCAGCAGTTCCCCCGGGACAGAACACTACGAGCAGTACTTC,CASSSPGTEHYEQYF
TRBJ1-5,.,.,TRBV6-1,14,TGTGCCAGCAGTGAAGCCGGGAGCAATCAGCCCCAGCATTTT,CASSEAGSNQPQHF
TRBJ1-5,.,.,TRBV20-1,13,TGCAGTGCTCAGGGAAATGATGATCAGCCCCAGCATTTT,CSAQGNDDQPQHF
TRBJ2-5,.,.,TRBV15,15,.,CATSGDLAGLSGQYF
TRBJ2-7,.,.,TRBV29-1,14,TGCAGCGTTGCCCCCAGGTTGAGGGAGGACGAGCAGTACTTC,CSVAPRLREDEQYF
TRBJ1-5,few,.,TRBV6-2/TRBV6-3,14,TGTGCCACCAGGCCCCCAGGGAGCAATCAGCCCCAGCATTTT,CATRPPGSNQPQHF
TRBJ1-1,few,.,TRBV13,15,TGTGCCAGCAGCTTCGGGGGAGCTTCGGACACTGAAGCTTTCTTT,CASSFGGASDTEAFF
TRBJ2-6,many,.,TRBV12-3/TRBV12-4,15,TGTGCCAGCAGTCTCTTACATCATGGGGCCAACGTCCTGACTTTC,CASSLLHHGANVLTF
TRBJ2-1,.,.,TRBV12-3/TRBV12-4,15,TGTGCCAGCAGTTTCTCGAACGGGGTGGTCCATGAGCAGTTCTTC,CASSFSNGVVHEQFF
TRBJ2-3,few,TRBD1,TRBV6-6,16,TGTGCCAGCAGTTACAGACAGGGCCTAAGCACAGATACGCAGTATTTT,CASSYRQGLSTDTQYF
TRBJ2-5,.,.,TRBV29-1,15,TGCAGCGTTGCCGAAGAGAGGTCATTTCAAGAGACCCAGTACTTC,CSVAEERSFQETQYF
TRBJ2-5,.,.,TRBV27,16,TGTGCCAGCAGTTTAAGGGCAAGCATACTGGGAGAGACCCAGTACTTC,CASSLRASILGETQYF